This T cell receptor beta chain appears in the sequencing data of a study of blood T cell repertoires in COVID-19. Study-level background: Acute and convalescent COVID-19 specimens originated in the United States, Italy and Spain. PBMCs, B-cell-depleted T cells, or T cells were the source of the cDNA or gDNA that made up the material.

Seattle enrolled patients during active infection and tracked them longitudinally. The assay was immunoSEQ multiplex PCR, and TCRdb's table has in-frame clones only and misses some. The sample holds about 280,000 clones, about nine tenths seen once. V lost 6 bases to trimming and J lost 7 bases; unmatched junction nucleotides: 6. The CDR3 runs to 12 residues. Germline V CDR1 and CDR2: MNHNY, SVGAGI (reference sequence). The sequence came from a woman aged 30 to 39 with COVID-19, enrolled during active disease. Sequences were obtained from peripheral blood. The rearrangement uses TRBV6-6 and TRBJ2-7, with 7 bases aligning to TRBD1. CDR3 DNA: TGTGCCAGCAGCACGACAGGGCCTGAGCAGTACTTC. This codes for CASSTTGPEQYF.